The next 30 T cell receptor beta chains were all read from a single sample in a study of regulatory T cells in long-lasting Graves disease. Library construction for TCR beta used iRepertoire HTBI primers and Arm-PCR of CDR3 regions. Using its own MiXCR run on the multiplex PCR reads, TCRdb lists one record per CDR3 protein. The sample lists 550,000 to 700,000 distinct CDR3 sequences, about 16% occurring once. The time point here: newly diagnosed GD, antithyroid drugs for less than 3 months. PBMC RNA served as the TCR library source. This same sample was also taken into another study, of T cells in Graves' hyperthyroidism and ophthalmopathy.

The input for sequencing was peripheral blood mononuclear cells (PBMCs), taken at new diagnosis, from a patient treated with antithyroid drugs. Source of these receptors: a man aged 18 to 29 with Graves disease.

There are many counts of this clonotype. The rearrangement uses TRBV20-1 and TRBJ2-1, with D unclear. Trimming took off 4 bases at V and 2 bases at J, with 9 bases between the two ends. The CDR3 spans 13 residues. Germline CDR1 DFQATT, CDR2 SNEGSKA (reference sequence). For the CDR3, the DNA is TGCAGTGCTATCACCGCTACCTACAATGAGCAGTTCTTC. It yields the protein CSAITATYNEQFF.

There are many counts of this clonotype. J is TRBJ2-1 and V is TRBV27, with 9 bases identical to TRBD2. The CDR3 spans 17 residues. The V gene's germline CDR1 is MNHEY and CDR2 SMNVEV (reference sequence). The V gene end was trimmed by 5 bases and the J gene end by 2 bases; junction bases not matched to a gene: 10. The CDR3 DNA reads TGTGCCAGCAGTAGGGGATCTAGCGGGATTACCTACAATGAGCAGTTCTTC. This encodes CASSRGSSGITYNEQFF.

This clonotype came up many times. The chain uses TRBV11-3 and TRBJ1-1; 8 nucleotides align to TRBD1. CDR3 length: 14 amino acids. CDR1 and CDR2 from the germline V gene are SGHNT and YENEEA. Trimming took 5 bases from V and 4 from J; bases not matched to a gene: 6. The CDR3 region is CASSGPGTGTEAFF. CDR3 sequence (DNA): TGTGCCAGCAGCGGCCCCGGGACAGGCACTGAAGCTTTCTTT.

This clonotype was detected ten times or more. V is TRBV2 and J is TRBJ2-1, with 11 nucleotides matching TRBD2. The V gene's germline CDR1 is SNHLY and CDR2 FYNNEI. The CDR3 spans 17 residues. J gave up 5 bases and V 9 bases, and 15 bases lay outside the gene matches. CDR3: CARKSILLAGVHNEQFF. In DNA form, the CDR3 reads TGTGCCAGAAAATCTATATTACTAGCGGGAGTCCACAATGAGCAGTTCTTC.

On this clonotype itself: This may be a read error, as it is one base from a much larger clone. The chain links TRBV2 to TRBJ1-2, with D tentatively TRBD1 (5 bases). This CDR3 is 14 amino acids long. CDR1 and CDR2 (germline): SNHLY, FYNNEI. Deletions cut 7 bases from V and 7 bases from J, with 19 bases between. The CDR3 coding sequence is TGTGCCAGCATGGGAGACAGAGCCAGTGGTGGCTACACCTTC. Translating it yields CASMGDRASGGYTF. Full variable domain (missing parts from reference TRBV2 and TRBJ1-2): EPEVTQTPSHQVTQMGQEVILRCVPISNHLYFYWYRQILGQKVEFLVSFYNNEISEKSEIFDDQFSVERPDGSNFTLKIRSTKLEDSAMYFCASMGDRASGGYTFGSGTRLTVV.

This clonotype has at least ten counts. The chain links TRBV12-3 or TRBV12-4 to TRBJ1-2; maybe TRBD1 (5 bases). The CDR3 covers 13 residues. The V end was cut by 5 bases, the J end by 4 bases, with 11 bases between. In DNA, the CDR3 is TGTGCCAGCAGTCCCCAGGGTGTCTATGGCTACACCTTC. This codes for CASSPQGVYGYTF.

Turning to this clonotype: Being one base from a much bigger clone, this may be a read error. The chain couples TRBV18 to TRBJ1-1, with TRBD1 identical over 7 bases. This CDR3 is built from 15 residues. Germline values: CDR1 KGHSH, CDR2 LQKENI. CDR3 region: CAGSLYGQVNTEAFF. CDR3 nucleotides: TGTGCCGGCTCACTATATGGACAGGTGAACACTGAAGCTTTCTTT.

The chain carries TRBV9 and TRBJ2-1, with D maybe TRBD1 (5 bases). Trimming pared 2 bases from V and 8 bases from J, leaving 11 bases between. The CDR3 is 13 residues long. Germline loops: CDR1 SGDLS, CDR2 YYNGEE. The CDR3 loop is CASSVGPSDEQFF. DNA of the CDR3: TGTGCCAGCAGCGTGGGGCCATCCGATGAGCAGTTCTTC.

This clonotype was recorded at least ten times. The chain recombines TRBV7-3 with TRBJ2-1; 8 bases are shared with TRBD1. J gave up 10 bases and V 1 base, and 6 bases lay outside the gene matches. Germline CDR1 SGHTA, CDR2 FQGTGA. The CDR3 is 14 residues long. The CDR3 DNA reads as TGTGCCAGCAGCTTAAACGGACAGGGTATGGAGCAGTTCTTC. Translation gives CASSLNGQGMEQFF.

The genes are TRBV5-6 and TRBJ1-2; 10 nucleotides match TRBD1. Germline lookup yields CDR1 SGHDT and CDR2 YYEEEE. The CDR3 extends over 14 amino acids. The J segment lost 7 bases and the V segment lost 4 bases, leaving 7 bases of the junction unmatched. CDR3 in amino acids: CASSRRDRGLGYTF. DNA of the CDR3: TGTGCCAGCAGCCGCCGTGACAGGGGGCTTGGCTACACCTTC.

This sequence joins TRBV4-1 and TRBJ2-2; TRBD1 aligns across 7 bases. V was clipped by 0 bases and J by 4 bases; unmatched bases: 11. The CDR3 totals 18 residues. Germline V CDR1 and CDR2: MGHRA, YSYEKL. The CDR3: CASSQDPGRGTGTGELFF. CDR3 coding DNA: TGCGCCAGCAGCCAAGATCCCGGCAGGGGGACGGGCACCGGGGAGCTGTTTTTT.

The chain recombines TRBV28 with TRBJ1-1; a weak D match, TRBD1 (6 bases). V lost 5 bases and J lost 4, with 17 bases in between. This CDR3 contains 15 residues. Germline V gene data show CDR1 as MDHEN and CDR2 as SYDVKM. The CDR3 nucleotides are TGTGCCAGCAGTCCCCGGGGACATTCTCTCACTGAAGCTTTCTTT. Translated: CASSPRGHSLTEAFF.

This clonotype has a handful of counts. V gene TRBV11-2 combines with J gene TRBJ2-2; possibly TRBD2 for D (5 bases). The CDR3 is 13 residues long. The germline CDR1 and CDR2 sequences are SGHAT and FQNNGV. The ends were cut back, 5 bases at V and 6 bases at J, with 10 bases in the middle. As DNA, the CDR3 is TGTGCCAGCAGCCGGGGTAGGCCCGGGGAGCTGTTTTTT. This encodes CASSRGRPGELFF.

This clonotype has a count of ten or more. This chain links TRBV7-9 with TRBJ2-7; 8 nucleotides match TRBD1. The CDR3 consists of 15 residues. V was pared by 0 bases and J by 7 bases, with 8 bases of the junction left unmatched. CDR1 is SEHNR and CDR2 is FQNEAQ in the germline V gene (reference sequence). CDR3 sequence reads: CASSLAGTGSMEQYF. The CDR3 DNA follows: TGTGCCAGCAGCTTAGCCGGGACAGGTTCAATGGAGCAGTACTTC.

V and J are TRBV9 and TRBJ2-2; 9 bases are a match to TRBD1. Germline CDR1 SGDLS, CDR2 YYNGEE. This CDR3 spans 18 amino acids. The trim removed 0 bases at V and 5 bases at J, leaving 11 bases unmatched. In DNA, the CDR3 is TGTGCCAGCAGCGTAGTCTTCATTGGGACAGGGAGAACCGGGGAGCTGTTTTTT. The encoded protein is CASSVVFIGTGRTGELFF.

This clonotype came up a few times. In DNA, the CDR3 is TGTGCCAGCAGCCTGTCCGATATCCAAGCGGGACTGTACACAGATACGCAGTATTTT. The encoded protein is CASSLSDIQAGLYTDTQYF. The rearrangement uses TRBV7-2 and TRBJ2-3; 7 bases fit TRBD2. V lost 5 bases to trimming and J lost 2 bases; unmatched junction nucleotides: 19. The CDR3 is 19 residues long. The germline CDR1 and CDR2 sequences are SGHTA and FQGNSA.

The rearrangement links TRBV19 to TRBJ2-6; D gene unclear. The CDR3 length is 13 residues. V was clipped by 7 bases and J by 1 base, with 5 bases between them. CDR1 is LNHDA and CDR2 is SQIVND in the germline V gene (reference sequence). CDR3 in amino acids: CASIGSGANVLTF. The CDR3 coding sequence is TGTGCCAGTATCGGGTCTGGGGCCAACGTCCTGACTTTC.

The V call is TRBV20-1, the J call TRBJ2-3; 8 nucleotides match TRBD2. Germline V gene lookup returns CDR1 DFQATT and CDR2 SNEGSKA (reference sequence). This CDR3 is built from 14 residues. Trimming removed 3 bases from V and 4 bases from J; junction bases left unmatched: 6. CDR3 coding DNA: TGCAGTGCTAGCCCGACTAGCGATGCAGATACGCAGTATTTT. Its translation: CSASPTSDADTQYF.

Many counts were recorded for this clonotype. The chain links TRBV2 to TRBJ2-3, with D maybe TRBD2 (7 bases). Trimming stripped 6 bases from V and 6 bases from J, with 19 bases between. The CDR3 consists of 15 residues. Germline CDR1 SNHLY, CDR2 FYNNEI. Here the CDR3 DNA reads TGTGCCAGCAGGGACAGCAAGGCCGGGAGGGATACGCAGTATTTT. The encoded protein is CASRDSKAGRDTQYF.

This clonotype showed up many times. This chain links TRBV3-1 with TRBJ2-7; TRBD1 is a possible D gene (5 bases). Trimming cost V 1 base and J 2 bases, with 9 bases left between them. CDR3 length: 14 amino acids. Looked up from germline, CDR1 is LGHDT and CDR2 is YNNKEL (reference sequence). The CDR3 protein is CASSQVETAYEQYF. Written as DNA, the CDR3 is TGTGCCAGCAGCCAAGTAGAGACAGCCTACGAGCAGTACTTC.

This clonotype appeared many times. The J gene is TRBJ2-3, the V gene TRBV5-1; D gene unclear. This CDR3 is 12 amino acids long. The germline V gene encodes CDR1 SGHRS and CDR2 YFSETQ. Between the trimmed V and J ends, which lost 0 bases and 10 bases, there was a span of 9 bases. The CDR3 nucleotides read TGCGCCAGCAGCTTGGGGGGATCTGCGCAGTATTTT. It encodes CASSLGGSAQYF. Full variable domain (missing parts from reference TRBV5-1 and TRBJ2-3): KAGVTQTPRYLIKTRGQQVTLSCSPISGHRSVSWYQQTPGQGLQFLFEYFSETQRNKGNFPGRFSGRQFSNSRSEMNVSTLELGDSALYLCASSLGGSAQYFGPGTRLTVL.

Ten or more counts support this clonotype. The chain joins TRBV10-3 to TRBJ2-7; 9 bases are a match to TRBD1. V shed 4 bases, J shed 5 bases, and the junction held 6 bases outside the gene matches. CDR3 length: 14 amino acids. Germline assignment: CDR1 ENHRY and CDR2 SYGVKD. CDR3 DNA sequence: TGTGCCATCAGTGTCGCCGGACAGGGGAACGAGCAGTACTTC. Protein product: CAISVAGQGNEQYF.

V is TRBV7-7 and J is TRBJ1-5; D is unclear. The CDR3 has 14 amino acids. V lost 0 bases and J lost 9, with 12 bases in between. Germline V lookup: CDR1 SSHAT, CDR2 FNYEAQ (reference sequence). The CDR3 region is CASSLALAWGPQHF. CDR3 DNA sequence: TGTGCCAGCAGCTTAGCCCTCGCGTGGGGGCCCCAGCATTTT.

This clonotype turned up a few times. The rearrangement links TRBV30 to TRBJ2-7; D may be TRBD1 (6 bases). Germline CDR1 GTSNPN, CDR2 SVGIG (reference sequence). The CDR3 length is 15 residues. The germline V and J ends were trimmed by 1 base and 6 bases, with 19 bases remaining between them. The DNA for the CDR3 is TGTGCCTGGAGTGCCACAGGGTACCCTTATGGCGAGCAGTACTTC. Encoded protein: CAWSATGYPYGEQYF.

Comment on this clonotype: A clone one base away is much larger, so this may be a read error. The chain combines TRBV5-1 with TRBJ2-1; maybe TRBD1 (5 bases). Germline V lookup: CDR1 SGHRS, CDR2 YFSETQ. This CDR3 is built from 13 residues. As DNA, the CDR3 is TGCGCCTGCAGCCCGCAGGGTTACAATGAGCAGTTCTTC. Its protein is CACSPQGYNEQFF.

The chain employs TRBV7-9 and TRBJ1-5; D perhaps matches TRBD1 (5 bases). The germline V and J ends were trimmed by 1 base and 2 bases, with 12 bases remaining between them. The CDR3 spans 16 residues. The germline gives CDR1 SEHNR, CDR2 FQNEAQ (reference sequence). The chain's CDR3 is CASSLEVGTGNQPQHF. The DNA of the CDR3 is TGTGCCAGCAGCTTAGAGGTCGGGACCGGCAATCAGCCCCAGCATTTT.

The chain joins TRBV20-1 to TRBJ2-1, with 9 bases that match TRBD2. This CDR3 comprises 15 residues. The ends lost 5 bases at V and 5 bases at J; junction bases unmatched: 10. Germline V gives CDR1 DFQATT, CDR2 SNEGSKA (reference sequence). CDR3 nucleotide sequence: TGCAGTGCTCGCCCAGCGGGAGGAGGCGACAATGAGCAGTTCTTC. It codes for CSARPAGGGDNEQFF.

This clonotype was seen ten or more times. The genes are TRBV11-2 and TRBJ2-7; TRBD1 aligns across 8 bases. CDR1 is SGHAT, CDR2 FQNNGV, per germline. CDR3 length: 14 amino acids. J lost 6 bases, V lost 1 base, and 5 bases had no gene match. The CDR3 loop reads CASSLGQGASEQYF. The CDR3 region has the DNA TGTGCCAGCAGCTTAGGCCAGGGGGCGTCCGAGCAGTACTTC.

The chain combines TRBV4-2 with TRBJ2-3; D might be TRBD2 (6 bases). The ends were cut back, 8 bases at V and 2 bases at J, with 14 bases in the middle. Germline CDR1 reads LGHNA; CDR2 reads YNFKEQ. This CDR3 region has 14 residues. CDR3 DNA: TGTGCCAGCCAACTGGGGGGTGACACAGATACGCAGTATTTT. Translated, it gives CASQLGGDTDTQYF.

The J gene is TRBJ2-1, the V gene TRBV27, with TRBD2 matching over 10 bases. The CDR3 is made up of 15 amino acids. V lost 2 bases and J lost 5; bases outside the gene matches: 3. Germline values: CDR1 MNHEY, CDR2 SMNVEV (reference sequence). The CDR3 DNA reads TGTGCCAGCAGTTTAGTGGGACTAGCGAACAATGAGCAGTTCTTC. As protein: CASSLVGLANNEQFF.